The next 8 T cell receptor beta chains were all read from a single sample in a study of T cell responses to AZD1222 COVID-19 vaccine. TCRdb's table, derived via immunoSEQ multiplex PCR, lists solely in-frame clones and lacks some. Seen here are about 100,000 clones, roughly 90% observed once, and the top ten hold about 2.5%. This specimen consisted of peripheral blood, obtained on day 0 of AZD1222 vaccination. The source of these receptors is an adult in good health.

This clone was seen only once. The chain is built from TRBV19 and TRBJ1-1; a possible D gene is TRBD1 (5 bases). This CDR3 is 15 amino acids long. Trimming removed 7 bases from V and 3 bases from J, with 18 bases in between. Germline CDR1 reads LNHDA; CDR2 reads SQIVND (reference sequence). The CDR3 sequence is CASKGIVGGDTEAFF. The CDR3 DNA reads TGTGCCAGTAAGGGGATAGTGGGGGGAGACACTGAAGCTTTCTTT.

The chain carries TRBV5-4 and TRBJ1-2, with D possibly being TRBD1 (5 bases). The CDR3 has 14 residues. The germline gives CDR1 SGHNT, CDR2 YYREEE (reference sequence). V lost 0 bases and J 8 bases, leaving 14 bases between the germline ends. CDR3 sequence: CASSLVEGTGGYTF. CDR3 nucleotide sequence: TGTGCCAGCAGCTTGGTCGAGGGGACCGGAGGCTACACCTTC.

This chain joins TRBV7-6 and TRBJ2-2; 13 bases map to TRBD2. Germline values: CDR1 SGHVS, CDR2 FNYEAQ. The CDR3 has 17 amino acids. With 8 bases clipped from V and 1 base from J, the junction kept 7 bases outside the gene matches. The CDR3 spells CASARTSGSMNTGELFF. DNA of the CDR3: TGTGCCAGCGCCCGGACTAGCGGGAGTATGAACACCGGGGAGCTGTTTTTT.

The chain has TRBV2 and TRBJ1-2; D gene uncertain. Germline CDR1 SNHLY, CDR2 FYNNEI. V was shortened by 3 bases and J by 3 bases, with 17 bases between the two germline ends. The CDR3 is 16 amino acids. The CDR3 DNA reads TGTGCCAGCAGTGAGGCGGGAGCCTTTACCTACTATGGCTACACCTTC. It yields the protein CASSEAGAFTYYGYTF.

In DNA form, the CDR3 reads TGTGCCAGCAGCCAAATGAAAGGACTAGCGGGGTCCTACGAGCAGTACTTC. Its protein product is CASSQMKGLAGSYEQYF. The chain couples TRBV13 to TRBJ2-7; 12 nucleotides align to TRBD2. The germline V gene has CDR1 PRHDT and CDR2 FYEKMQ (reference sequence). The J segment lost 1 base and the V segment lost 5 bases, leaving 9 bases of the junction unmatched. The CDR3 consists of 17 residues.

The V and J genes are TRBV5-1 and TRBJ1-2, with a possible D match to TRBD1 (5 bases). Germline values: CDR1 SGHRS, CDR2 YFSETQ. The CDR3 sequence is 16 residues long. V dropped 0 bases and J dropped 1 base, with 13 bases sitting between them. The CDR3 reads CASSLDLGRNNYGYTF. The CDR3, as DNA: TGCGCCAGCAGCTTGGACCTGGGACGGAATAACTATGGCTACACCTTC. Combining the CDR3 with reference TRBV5-1 and TRBJ1-2 gives the whole variable domain KAGVTQTPRYLIKTRGQQVTLSCSPISGHRSVSWYQQTPGQGLQFLFEYFSETQRNKGNFPGRFSGRQFSNSRSEMNVSTLELGDSALYLCASSLDLGRNNYGYTFGSGTRLTVV.

This rearrangement joins TRBV7-2 to TRBJ2-7; unclear D gene. CDR3 length: 17 amino acids. V shed 3 bases and J shed 3 bases, with 21 bases lying between them. Germline CDR1 and CDR2: SGHTA and FQGNSA. The CDR3 DNA reads as TGTGCCAGCAGCTTTAATGGTGCGTTAGGCGGTAACTACGAGCAGTACTTC. The encoded protein is CASSFNGALGGNYEQYF.

The genes are TRBV27 and TRBJ1-5, with 8 nucleotides matching TRBD1. J lost 2 bases, V lost 7 bases, and 4 bases had no gene match. The CDR3 consists of 14 residues. The germline V gene has CDR1 MNHEY and CDR2 SMNVEV (reference sequence). CDR3: CASKRGQGNQPQHF. CDR3 nucleotides: TGTGCCAGCAAACGGGGACAGGGCAATCAGCCCCAGCATTTT.